This TCR beta chain was retrieved from a study of cytomegalovirus exposure and HLA in healthy donors. In the case of this clone: Its antigen is unidentified.

Per germline, CDR1 SEHNR and CDR2 FQNEAQ (reference sequence). The CDR3 runs to 15 residues. Losses at the gene ends were 3 bases for V and 1 base for J; bases not matched to a gene: 2. Overall study results and limits: A later examination showed that TCR association rates differed by HLA locus, with DRB1 most and HLA-C fewest.

Researchers ran the PCR with 60 Vbeta and 13 Jbeta primers. Sequencing used immunoSEQ multiplex PCR; TCRdb keeps in-frame clones, though not all of them. Of under 200,000 clones listed, about 86% are singletons. The J gene is TRBJ2-7, the V gene TRBV7-9, with 11 bases fitting TRBD2. The TCR comes from a woman in her 30s in good health and CMV-seronegative. The source material was PBMCs. CDR3 in amino acids: CASSFGLAGSYEQYF. The CDR3 DNA reads as TGTGCCAGCAGCTTCGGACTAGCGGGTTCCTACGAGCAGTACTTC.